The TCR beta chain under discussion was sequenced for a study of T cell repertoires in cytomegalovirus infection. One entry per CDR3 protein, called by TCRdb with MiXCR from the reads. Of hundreds of thousands of distinct CDR3 sequences listed, 33% are singletons. The germline V gene encodes CDR1 MNHEY and CDR2 SMNVEV (reference sequence). The junction had 4 bases not matched to a gene; V was cut back by 5 bases and J by 2 bases. CDR3 size: 14 residues. Details on this clonotype: Its antigen is unidentified.

This TCR was recovered from a human donor in good health (CMV status not recorded). Some clones in this sample may be carry-over from other donors' samples. V and J are TRBV27 and TRBJ2-5; TRBD1 matches at 8 bases. Source: cultured PBMCs, taken from culture after CMV antigen stimulation. CDR3 amino acids: CASSHRQGQETQYF. The CDR3 DNA is TGTGCCAGCAGTCACAGACAGGGGCAAGAGACCCAGTACTTC.